Shown below are 10 T cell receptor beta chains from a single sample sequenced in a study of long-term antiretroviral therapy in people with HIV. At the survey level, the v3.0 immunoSEQ assay was run. Profiling relied on immunoSEQ multiplex PCR, and the TCRdb table lists in-frame clones only, not all of them. The table includes about 33,000 clones, more than 60% detected once. The sequenced sample was unsorted PBMCs, obtained 2 years after starting antiretroviral therapy. The receptors were gathered from a woman in her forties or fifties with HIV.

The chain combines TRBV6-5 with TRBJ2-7; 9 nucleotides agree with TRBD1. The CDR3 contains 14 residues. The germline gives CDR1 MNHEY, CDR2 SVGAGI. V trimming: 6 bases; J trimming: 2 bases; junction bases outside the gene matches: 5. The CDR3 spells CASSGQGLTYEQYV. CDR3 nucleotide sequence: TGTGCCAGCAGCGGACAGGGGCTAACCTACGAGCAGTACGTC.

The rearrangement links TRBV2 to TRBJ1-1; tentatively, D is TRBD1 (6 bases). With 6 bases removed from V and 1 base from J, the gap between germline ends came to 6 bases. The CDR3 covers 12 residues. Germline CDR1 reads SNHLY; CDR2 reads FYNNEI. The CDR3 protein is CASRTGNTEAFF. The CDR3 DNA follows: TGTGCCAGCAGGACAGGGAACACTGAAGCTTTCTTT.

V and J are TRBV6-1 and TRBJ1-4; D ambiguous. Germline V CDR1 and CDR2: MNHNS, SASEGT. With 0 bases removed from V and 7 bases from J, the gap between germline ends came to 15 bases. CDR3 length: 16 amino acids. CDR3 sequence: CASSEAWAGGTEKLFF. The DNA for the CDR3 is TGTGCCAGCAGTGAAGCGTGGGCAGGCGGTACTGAAAAACTGTTTTTT.

The chain links TRBV6-5 to TRBJ2-1; TRBD2 agrees at 8 bases. The CDR3 loop spans 14 amino acids. Germline V gives CDR1 MNHEY, CDR2 SVGAGI. Trimming removed 8 bases from V and 8 bases from J; junction bases left unmatched: 11. CDR3 in DNA: TGTGCCAGCTGGGGGGGACTAGGAGTCGATGAGCAGTTCTTC. Translated, it gives CASWGGLGVDEQFF.

V gene TRBV2 combines with J gene TRBJ1-2, with 7 bases lining up with TRBD1. The V segment lost 6 bases and the J segment 2 bases; nucleotides outside the gene matches: 6. Per the germline V gene, CDR1 is SNHLY and CDR2 is FYNNEI. There are 14 residues in the CDR3. DNA for the CDR3: TGTGCCAGCAGGACAGGGCAGAAGAACTATGGCTACACCTTC. Protein sequence: CASRTGQKNYGYTF. The complete variable domain, with remaining parts taken from reference TRBV2 and TRBJ1-2, reads EPEVTQTPSHQVTQMGQEVILRCVPISNHLYFYWYRQILGQKVEFLVSFYNNEISEKSEIFDDQFSVERPDGSNFTLKIRSTKLEDSAMYFCASRTGQKNYGYTFGSGTRLTVV.

The gene calls are TRBV11-2 and TRBJ2-2; 9 bases map to TRBD2. The germline V gene has CDR1 SGHAT and CDR2 FQNNGV. The V gene end was trimmed by 7 bases and the J gene end by 6 bases; junction bases not matched to a gene: 21. CDR3 length: 19 residues. As DNA, the CDR3 is TGTGCCAGCAACCACCATCCCGTGGGGGCGGGGGGGCCCTCCGGGGAGCTGTTTTTT. Encoded protein: CASNHHPVGAGGPSGELFF. Drawing the rest from reference TRBV11-2 and TRBJ2-2, the complete variable domain is EAGVAQSPRYKIIEKRQSVAFWCNPISGHATLYWYQQILGQGPKLLIQFQNNGVVDDSQLPKDRFSAERLKGVDSTLKIQPAKLEDSAVYLCASNHHPVGAGGPSGELFFGEGSRLTVL.

This clone occurred a few times. In nucleotides, the CDR3 is TGTGCCATCAGTGAGTCCTACGGCAAGACTTACGAGCAGTACTTC. Translating it yields CAISESYGKTYEQYF. This chain connects TRBV10-3 to TRBJ2-7; D remains ambiguous. V was clipped by 0 bases and J by 4 bases, with 13 bases between them. This CDR3 is built from 15 residues. Germline V gene data show CDR1 as ENHRY and CDR2 as SYGVKD.

This chain connects TRBV12-5 to TRBJ2-1; perhaps TRBD2 as D (6 bases). Per germline, CDR1 LGHNT and CDR2 FRNRAP. There are 15 residues in the CDR3. V lost 6 bases and J lost 0, with 12 bases in between. The CDR3 bases are TGTGCTAGTGGGAGAACGGGGGACTCCTACAATGAGCAGTTCTTC. It yields the protein CASGRTGDSYNEQFF.

This clone was seen more than once but under ten times. The rearrangement joins TRBV7-2 to TRBJ1-5; TRBD1 matches 9 bases. The V and J ends lost 6 bases and 3 bases, in that order; junction bases with no gene match: 3. The germline gives CDR1 SGHTA, CDR2 FQGNSA. This CDR3 has 14 amino acids. The CDR3 is CASRTGGFNQPQHF. In DNA form, the CDR3 reads TGTGCCAGCAGGACAGGGGGATTCAATCAGCCCCAGCATTTT.

The gene calls are TRBV7-8 and TRBJ2-6; TRBD1 matches at 9 bases. CDR3 length: 18 residues. V gave up 5 bases and J gave up 0 bases; unmatched junction bases: 8. Per germline, CDR1 SGHVS and CDR2 FQNEAQ. The CDR3 region is CASSPTTGGSSGANVLTF. The DNA for the CDR3 is TGTGCCAGCAGCCCGACGACAGGGGGTAGCTCTGGGGCCAACGTCCTGACTTTC.